A single sample gave rise to the 16 T cell receptor beta chains below, sequenced in a study of T cell responses to AZD1222 COVID-19 vaccine (dated by TCRdb to the early 2020s). The method behind the library was the immunoSEQ multiplex PCR assay. Entries here come from immuneACCESS through TCRdb and include only in-frame sequences with V and J called. Some clones fail to appear in such tables; in the studies checked, an unresolved V gene covers under half of the shortfall, and the cause of the remainder is unknown. The sample profile shows 150,000 or so clones; about 89% of them were found once. Of the sample, 4.5% to 6% is held by the ten largest clones. The time point label, read with the paper, signifies: baseline before first vaccination. The starting material was peripheral blood, obtained on day 0 of AZD1222 vaccination. These receptors all stem from an adult in good health.

V is TRBV20-1 and J is TRBJ1-4; tentative D call: TRBD1 (5 bases). The CDR3 has 11 amino acids. V lost 5 bases to trimming and J lost 5 bases, with 6 bases between them. Germline-derived CDR1 and CDR2 are DFQATT and SNEGSKA (reference sequence). The CDR3 region has the DNA TGCAGTGCTGGGACCAATGAAAAACTGTTTTTT. Amino acids: CSAGTNEKLFF.

Remarks on this clone: At one boundary the junction diverges from the germline segment, which might be a read error. The chain joins TRBV6-5 to TRBJ2-7; 11 bases align to TRBD2. From germline, CDR1 is MNHEY and CDR2 SVGAGI. There are 12 residues in the CDR3. CDR3 DNA sequence: TGTGCCAGCAGTTCTACTAGCGGGAGACGGTTGTTC. Translation gives CASSSTSGRRLF.

V is TRBV12-5 and J is TRBJ1-5, with TRBD1 identical over 8 bases. This CDR3 region has 15 residues. In germline, CDR1 is LGHNT, CDR2 FRNRAP. V lost 8 bases to trimming and J lost 4 bases; unmatched junction nucleotides: 10. In DNA form, the CDR3 reads TGTGCTAGTACAATGACAGGGGATTCGAATCAGCCCCAGCATTTT. Its protein is CASTMTGDSNQPQHF.

The rearrangement links TRBV7-6 to TRBJ2-2; 12 bases fit TRBD2. In germline, CDR1 is SGHVS, CDR2 FNYEAQ. Trimming removed 5 bases from V and 4 bases from J; junction bases left unmatched: 17. There are 20 residues in the CDR3. This chain's CDR3 is CASSPLGSGLAGRATGELFF. The DNA of the CDR3 is TGTGCCAGCAGCCCCTTAGGATCGGGACTAGCGGGCCGGGCCACCGGGGAGCTGTTTTTT.

In DNA form, the CDR3 reads TGTGCCAGCAGCTTGGTGTTTACCCAAGAGACCCAGTACTTC. This sequence encodes CASSLVFTQETQYF. This sequence joins TRBV5-5 and TRBJ2-5; D remains unclear. Germline V gene lookup returns CDR1 SGHKS and CDR2 YYEKEE (reference sequence). The CDR3 loop spans 14 amino acids. Trimming removed 0 bases from V and 1 base from J, with 7 bases in between.

The rearrangement uses TRBV6-6 and TRBJ1-1; 8 bases are shared with TRBD1. CDR3 length: 14 residues. Trimming cost V 10 bases and J 0 bases; bases outside gene matches: 7. CDR1 and CDR2 (germline): MNHNY, SVGAGI (reference sequence). For the CDR3, the DNA is TGTGCCACAGGGGGCGGCCAAGTGAACACTGAAGCTTTCTTT. This gives the protein CATGGGQVNTEAFF.

The CDR3 region has the DNA TGCGCCAGCACCAAAGACAGGGTGGGCACTGAAGCTTTCTTT. It yields the protein CASTKDRVGTEAFF. This chain connects TRBV10-1 to TRBJ1-1, with TRBD1 identical over 7 bases. Germline V CDR1 and CDR2: WNHNN, SYGVQD (reference sequence). The V segment lost 7 bases and the J segment 4 bases; nucleotides outside the gene matches: 9. The CDR3 length is 14 residues.

The gene calls are TRBV12-5 and TRBJ1-5; D remains unclear. CDR1 is LGHNT and CDR2 is FRNRAP in the germline V gene. V was clipped by 6 bases and J by 9 bases, with 9 bases between them. CDR3 length: 11 residues. CDR3 loop: CASGERGPQHF. DNA of the CDR3: TGTGCTAGTGGGGAGAGAGGGCCCCAGCATTTT.

CDR3 sequence (DNA): TGCGCCAGCAGCCAAAACATACTAGCGGGAGGAGTGGAGACCCAGTACTTC. This gives the protein CASSQNILAGGVETQYF. This chain connects TRBV5-1 to TRBJ2-5; TRBD2 matches 12 bases. V shed 4 bases and J 5 bases; nucleotides not matched to a gene: 12. Germline assignment: CDR1 SGHRS and CDR2 YFSETQ. The CDR3 contains 17 residues.

This chain links TRBV14 with TRBJ1-2; no firm D call. Germline CDR1 SGHDN, CDR2 FVKESK. CDR3 length: 13 residues. Trimming took off 4 bases at V and 3 bases at J, with 9 bases between the two ends. The CDR3 DNA reads TGTGCCAGCAGCCCGGCAGGTCACTATGGCTACACCTTC. Protein: CASSPAGHYGYTF.

The genes are TRBV3-1 (or the pseudogene TRBV3-2) and TRBJ1-6, with 9 bases that match TRBD1. The CDR3 extends over 17 amino acids. V gave up 1 base and J gave up 7 bases; unmatched junction bases: 8. Germline CDR1 and CDR2: LGHDT and YNNKEL (reference sequence). The DNA for the CDR3 is TGTGCCAGCAGCCAAGTCTGGACAGGGGTTAAAAATTCACCCCTCCACTTT. Its translation is CASSQVWTGVKNSPLHF.

The chain combines TRBV7-2 with TRBJ1-5; no clear D. Germline V gene lookup returns CDR1 SGHTA and CDR2 FQGNSA. V was pared by 2 bases and J by 3 bases, with 11 bases between. The CDR3 length is 15 residues. The CDR3 spells CASSLTPSTNQPQHF. The CDR3, as DNA: TGTGCCAGCAGCTTAACACCTTCAACCAATCAGCCCCAGCATTTT.

This chain connects TRBV4-2 to TRBJ1-1; D not resolved. V lost 6 bases, J lost 1 base, and 15 bases lay in between. Germline CDR1 is LGHNA and CDR2 is YNFKEQ. This CDR3 is 15 amino acids long. This CDR3 is CASSPEGPENTEAFF. CDR3 DNA sequence: TGTGCCAGCAGTCCCGAAGGCCCAGAGAACACTGAAGCTTTCTTT.

The J gene is TRBJ2-5, the V gene TRBV7-9, with TRBD1 matching 10 bases. With 5 bases clipped from V and 4 bases from J, the junction kept 7 bases outside the gene matches. The CDR3 runs 15 residues. Germline-derived CDR1 and CDR2 are SEHNR and FQNEAQ (reference sequence). The CDR3 loop reads CASSRGTGVGETQYF. The CDR3 DNA sequence: TGTGCCAGCAGCCGGGGGACAGGGGTGGGAGAGACCCAGTACTTC.

The rearrangement links TRBV15 to TRBJ1-5; D is unclear. Germline CDR1 and CDR2: LNHNV and YYDKDF (reference sequence). V dropped 0 bases and J dropped 6 bases, with 6 bases sitting between them. CDR3 length: 13 amino acids. CDR3 amino acids: CATSRDLVQPQHF. The CDR3 region has the DNA TGTGCCACCAGCAGAGATTTGGTTCAGCCCCAGCATTTT.

V gene TRBV19 combines with J gene TRBJ1-5, with D perhaps TRBD1 (6 bases). V shed 6 bases and J shed 1 base, with 13 bases lying between them. The CDR3 loop spans 15 amino acids. CDR1 is LNHDA, CDR2 SQIVND, per germline (reference sequence). The CDR3 bases are TGTGCCAGTAGAACCTCAGGGGTGAGCAATCAGCCCCAGCATTTT. As protein: CASRTSGVSNQPQHF.